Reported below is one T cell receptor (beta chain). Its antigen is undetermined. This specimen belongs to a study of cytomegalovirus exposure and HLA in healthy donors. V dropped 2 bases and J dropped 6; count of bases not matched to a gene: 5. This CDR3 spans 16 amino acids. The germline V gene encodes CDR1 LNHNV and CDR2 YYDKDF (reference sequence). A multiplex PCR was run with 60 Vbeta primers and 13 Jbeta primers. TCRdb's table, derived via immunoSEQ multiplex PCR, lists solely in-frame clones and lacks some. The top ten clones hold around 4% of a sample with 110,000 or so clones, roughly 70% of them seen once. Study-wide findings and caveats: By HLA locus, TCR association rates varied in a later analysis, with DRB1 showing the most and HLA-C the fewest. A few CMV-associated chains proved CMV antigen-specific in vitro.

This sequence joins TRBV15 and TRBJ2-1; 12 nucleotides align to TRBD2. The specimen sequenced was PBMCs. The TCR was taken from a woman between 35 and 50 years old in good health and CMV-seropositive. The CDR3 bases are TGTGCCACCAGCAGAAAATTGACTAGCGGGAGCAATGAGCAGTTCTTC. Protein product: CATSRKLTSGSNEQFF.